In its sample, the clone carrying this TCR beta chain was seen a few times. Its antigen is still unknown. The sample originates from a study of blood T cells in healthy people across ages. Sample-barcoded 5' priming and a J-beta primer mix drove a second PCR of roughly 6 to 12 cycles. Every cDNA molecule carried a tag from a template-switch adaptor bearing 12 random nucleotides. One entry per CDR3 protein, called by TCRdb with MiXCR from the 5' RACE reads. The repertoire consists of around 650,000 distinct CDR3 sequences, with around 38% occurring once and the leading ten covering approximately 31%. Germline V gene sequence: CDR1 SGHRS, CDR2 YFSETQ. V lost 7 bases, J lost 1 base, and 11 bases lay in between. The length of the CDR3 is 13 residues. Study-wide results and limits: Those diversity estimates obtained from one million T cells were thought to be underestimates.

The sequenced sample was blood. V gene TRBV5-1 combines with J gene TRBJ1-2; D is possibly TRBD1 (5 bases). This clonotype was obtained from a man aged 80 or over in good health. This CDR3 is CASDRDGNYGYTF. The CDR3 DNA sequence: TGCGCCAGCGATCGGGACGGTAACTATGGCTACACCTTC.